This TCR beta chain was profiled in a study of blood T cells in healthy people across ages. Using a J-beta primer mix together with a sample-barcoded 5' primer, a second PCR was run for about 6 to 12 cycles. TCRdb re-called the 5' RACE reads through MiXCR, storing one row per CDR3 protein. Counted here are about 640,000 distinct CDR3 sequences, roughly 50% occurring once; the ten biggest clones make up roughly 34%. Each of the donors had around 9 milliliters of peripheral blood drawn into EDTA-treated Vacutainer tubes. The CDR3 is made up of 15 amino acids. The germline gives CDR1 LGHNA, CDR2 YNFKEQ. V lost 3 bases and J lost 3; bases outside the gene matches: 5.

The chain joins TRBV4-2 to TRBJ2-7, with 10 nucleotides matching TRBD1. Sequencing was carried out using blood. The receptor was derived from a man between 60 and 75 years old in good health. CDR3 in amino acids: CASSQGTGVVYEQYF. The CDR3 DNA reads TGTGCCAGCAGCCAGGGGACAGGGGTCGTCTACGAGCAGTACTTC.